This is a list of T cell receptor beta chains from one sample in a study of cytomegalovirus exposure and HLA in healthy donors. Using immunoSEQ multiplex PCR, the repertoire was profiled, and TCRdb retains in-frame clones only, with some absent. The sample has 150,000 to 200,000 clones, approximately 88% seen once. Material: PBMCs. Receptors were obtained from a man younger than 35 in good health and CMV-seropositive. Both conserved end residues are part of each CDR3. D genes are given only for firm matches. For some rows the clone size is stated as once, few or many, or as a class when expanded; others skip it.

TRBV7-3,NA,NA,TRBJ2-1,TGTGCCAGCAGCCCTTGGCCCAACGGGAACGATGAGCAGTTCTTC,CASSPWPNGNDEQFF
TRBV13,NA,NA,TRBJ2-1,TGTGCCAGCAAGGAGGGAGGAGATTACAATGAGCAGTTCTTC,CASKEGGDYNEQFF
TRBV7-3,NA,NA,TRBJ1-1,TGTGCCAGCAGCCAAGCGGGGAACACTGAAGCTTTCTTT,CASSQAGNTEAFF
TRBV5-1,once,TRBD2,TRBJ2-2,TGCGCCAGCAGCTTGGTGACTAGCGGGGGGAACACCGGGGAGCTGTTTTTT,CASSLVTSGGNTGELFF
TRBV4-3,once,TRBD1,TRBJ2-4,TGCGCCAGCAGCCCCGGGACAGTGAGGAACATTCAGTACTTC,CASSPGTVRNIQYF
TRBV7-2,NA,TRBD2,TRBJ2-3,TGTGCCAGCAGCCAAGGGAGGGCGGCTGATACGCAGTATTTT,CASSQGRAADTQYF
TRBV5-1,NA,NA,TRBJ2-3,TGCGCCAGCAGCTTCCCCACAGGCACAGATACGCAGTATTTT,CASSFPTGTDTQYF
TRBV7-6,NA,TRBD2,TRBJ2-3,TGTGCCAGCAGCGCGACTAGCGTCGGCACAGATACGCAGTATTTT,CASSATSVGTDTQYF
TRBV7-8,NA,NA,TRBJ1-2,TGTGCCAGCAGCTCCCTCGGCAGGGAGGGAACCTTC,CASSSLGREGTF
TRBV28,NA,NA,TRBJ1-5,TGTGCCAGCAGTCGCTCTGGAGGCGCGGGCAATCAGCCCCAGCATTTT,CASSRSGGAGNQPQHF
TRBV27,NA,TRBD1,TRBJ2-1,TGTGCCAGCAGGTCTGGACAGGGGGCGCAGAATGAGCAGTTCTTC,CASRSGQGAQNEQFF
TRBV7-3,once,NA,TRBJ1-1,TGTGCCAGCAGCTTTGGGACATGGACTGAAGCTTTCTTT,CASSFGTWTEAFF
TRBV9,few,NA,TRBJ1-2,TGTGCCAGCAGCGTAGCTGGGGGGATAAACTATGGCTACACCTTC,CASSVAGGINYGYTF
TRBV19,NA,NA,TRBJ2-7,TGTGCCAGTAGTATAAGAGACTACGAGCAGTACTTC,CASSIRDYEQYF
TRBV28,NA,NA,TRBJ1-1,TGTGCCAGCAGCAGACCCTTGGGGACTAGTGAAGCTTTCTTT,CASSRPLGTSEAFF
TRBV2,few,NA,TRBJ2-5,TGTGCCAGCAGTGAGGTCCGGGAGACCCAGTACTTC,CASSEVRETQYF
TRBV2,NA,NA,TRBJ2-1,TGTGCCAGCAACCGGGACTCCTACAATGAGCAGTTCTTC,CASNRDSYNEQFF
TRBV19,NA,NA,TRBJ1-1,TGTGCCAGTAGGTGGACAGAGAACACTGAAGCTTTCTTT,CASRWTENTEAFF
TRBV28,NA,TRBD1,TRBJ2-7,TGTGCCAGCAGTTCCCAACGACAGGGATCCTACGAGCAGTACTTC,CASSSQRQGSYEQYF
TRBV21-1,NA,NA,TRBJ2-7,TGTGCCAGCAGCAAAAAACAGGGGGCCAACGAGCAGTACTTC,CASSKKQGANEQYF
TRBV6-1,NA,NA,TRBJ2-2,TGTGCCAGCAGTGAAGCAGAGGGCAGGGGAGCCGGGGAGCTGTTTTTT,CASSEAEGRGAGELFF
TRBV28,NA,TRBD2,TRBJ2-7,TGTGCCAGCAGTTTAGGACTAGCGGATAACTACGAGCAGTACTTC,CASSLGLADNYEQYF